These T cell receptor beta chains were read from a single sample in a study of shared clonotypes between healthy human individuals. Produced via immunoSEQ multiplex PCR; TCRdb's table is partial and in-frame only. The profile shows roughly 2,000,000 clones, approximately 94% of them singletons. The sample was naive CD8+ T cells sorted from blood. Every receptor here comes from a man aged 18 to 30 in good health. Both conserved end residues are part of each CDR3. D genes are given only for firm matches. Size tells how often a clone was seen (once, few, many) or the class of an expanded clone, and some rows leave it out.

TRBJ2-7 . TRBD2 TRBV6-5 TGTGCCAGCAGTTACTCCAGCGGGGGGGACCACGAGCAGTACTTC CASSYSSGGDHEQYF
TRBJ2-7 . . TRBV27 TGTGCCAGCAGTTTCGGGGGATTTTCGACCTACGAGCAGTACTTC CASSFGGFSTYEQYF
TRBJ2-1 . TRBD2 TRBV27 TGTGCCAGCCGTAGCGGGAGGTACAATGAGCAGTTCTTC CASRSGRYNEQFF
TRBJ2-7 . . TRBV7-8 TGTGCCAGCAGCTCGACCGGGGGGCCGTCCTACGAGCAGTACTTC CASSSTGGPSYEQYF
TRBJ2-7 . . TRBV6-5 TGTGCCAGCGGCAGGTCCTACGAGCAGTACTTC CASGRSYEQYF
TRBJ2-5 . . TRBV11-2 TGTGCCAGCAGCTTAGAGCTGGTACCGACGGAGACCCAGTACTTC CASSLELVPTETQYF
TRBJ1-5 . TRBD1 TRBV7-9 TGTGCCAGCAGCTTAGGGGACAGGGGAGGAAATCAGCCCCAGCATTTT CASSLGDRGGNQPQHF
TRBJ2-1 . . TRBV6-1 TGTGCCAGCAGTTCCGGGACCCGCTCCTACAATGAGCAGTTCTTC CASSSGTRSYNEQFF
TRBJ1-5 . . TRBV5-1 TGCGCCAGCAGTGAGGACCTTAATCAGCCCCAGCATTTT CASSEDLNQPQHF
TRBJ2-5 . . TRBV2 TGTGCCAGCAGAGATATAGCGTCCCAAGAGACCCAGTACTTC CASRDIASQETQYF
TRBJ1-2 . TRBD1 TRBV4-1 TGCGCCAGCAGCCCTCCAGGGACAGGGGGCCGGGACTATGGCTACACCTTC CASSPPGTGGRDYGYTF
TRBJ1-1 . . TRBV4-1 TGCGCCAGCAGAGAACAGCTGAACACTGAAGCTTTCTTT CASREQLNTEAFF
TRBJ2-7 . . TRBV7-6 TGTGCCAGCAGCTTAGAAGCAGATAGCTCCTACGAGCAGTACTTC CASSLEADSSYEQYF
TRBJ2-2 . . TRBV27 TGTGCCAGCAGTTTTCGGACTGGGGAGCTGTTTTTT CASSFRTGELFF
TRBJ2-7 . . TRBV6-1 TGTGCCAGCAGCCCTGGGTGGGCCTACGAGCAGTACTTC CASSPGWAYEQYF
TRBJ1-1 once . TRBV5-1 TGCGCCAGCAGCCCCGGCGCGGCGAACACTGAAGCTTTCTTT CASSPGAANTEAFF
TRBJ1-2 . . TRBV29-1 TGCAGCGTTGAAGTGGCGGGTTACTATGGCTACACCTTC CSVEVAGYYGYTF
TRBJ2-2 . . TRBV7-9 TGTGCCAGCAGCCTAACGGGTGCGGCCCTTAACACCGGGGAGCTGTTTTTT CASSLTGAALNTGELFF
TRBJ1-2 . . TRBV28 TGTGCCAGCAGCCCTGGGGAGGGGTATGGCTACACCTTC CASSPGEGYGYTF
TRBJ1-4 . TRBD1 TRBV6-1 TGTGCCAGCAGGGACAGGAGAGCAACTAATGAAAAACTGTTTTTT CASRDRRATNEKLFF
TRBJ2-2 . . TRBV7-9 TGTGCCAGCAGCTTCGGGTGGGGCGGGGAGCTGTTTTTT CASSFGWGGELFF
TRBJ2-3 . TRBD2 TRBV6-1 TGTGCCAGCAGTGAAGCCGGCTACCTAGCGGGAGATACAACAGATACGCAGTATTTT CASSEAGYLAGDTTDTQYF
TRBJ2-7 . . TRBV4-1 TGCGCCAGCAGCCAAGCTACAGGGATGGGGTACGAGCAGTACTTC CASSQATGMGYEQYF
TRBJ1-5 . . TRBV30 TGTGCCTGGAGAGACGGTGTGGGCAGGCGCCAGCCCCAGCATTTT CAWRDGVGRRQPQHF
TRBJ2-2 . TRBD2 TRBV30 TGTGCCTGGAGTGACTGGAGCGGGGAAACCGGGGAGCTGTTTTTT CAWSDWSGETGELFF
TRBJ2-2 . . TRBV28 TGTGCCAGCTTACAGGGATCGGCCGGGGAGCTGTTTTTT CASLQGSAGELFF
TRBJ1-3 . . TRBV7-8 TGTGCCAGCAGCCCAGGACAATTTGCTGGAAACACCATATATTTT CASSPGQFAGNTIYF
TRBJ2-7 . TRBD2 TRBV5-4 TGTGCCAGCAGCTTTCGCTTAGCGGGTGCTCTCTCCTACGAGCAGTACTTC CASSFRLAGALSYEQYF
TRBJ1-4 . . TRBV9 TGTGCCAGCAGCGCCAAACCCTTGGGGTTTAATGAAAAACTGTTTTTT CASSAKPLGFNEKLFF
TRBJ2-1 . TRBD2 TRBV19 TGTGCCAGTAGTGTGGGACTAGCGGGGGGCAGCTCCTACAATGAGCAGTTCTTC CASSVGLAGGSSYNEQFF
TRBJ1-5 . . TRBV4-1 TGCGCCAGCAGCCAAGGGGGTTTCGGCAATCAGCCCCAGCATTTT CASSQGGFGNQPQHF
TRBJ1-1 . TRBD1 TRBV2 TGTGCCAGCAGGCACCAGGGGGAAGGGATGAACACTGAAGCTTTCTTT CASRHQGEGMNTEAFF
TRBJ1-1 once TRBD1 TRBV7-2 TGTGCCAGCAGCTTAGGCAGGGGGCTCACTGAAGCTTTCTTT CASSLGRGLTEAFF
TRBJ2-3 . . TRBV18 TGTGCCAGCTCATGGTCCAGGGGTGAGGTGAGCACAGATACGCAGTATTTT CASSWSRGEVSTDTQYF
TRBJ1-2 . . TRBV27 TGTGCCAGCAGTCCGGGGGGGGGCCTTTATGGCTACACCTTC CASSPGGGLYGYTF
TRBJ2-1 once . TRBV5-6 TGTGCCAGCAGCTTGGGGCCGGGCGATTGGGATGAGCAGTTCTTC CASSLGPGDWDEQFF
TRBJ2-1 . TRBD1 TRBV5-1 TGCGCCAGCAGCTGGCCGGGAACAGGGGGCAACAACAATGAGCAGTTCTTC CASSWPGTGGNNNEQFF
TRBJ2-7 . . TRBV10-1 TGCGCCAGCAGTGATAGGGACGAGCAGTACTTC CASSDRDEQYF
TRBJ2-7 . . TRBV7-9 TGTGCCAGCAGCCCAGCGAACAGGGAGGACGAGCAGTACTTC CASSPANREDEQYF
TRBJ2-7 . . TRBV30 TGTGCCTGGATGATGGGGGCCGAGCAGTACTTC CAWMMGAEQYF
TRBJ1-2 . TRBD1 TRBV19 TGTGCCAGTAGTGGTTGGGACAGAACATACTTAAATGGCTACACCTTC CASSGWDRTYLNGYTF
TRBJ2-7 . . TRBV19 TGTGCCAGTAGCCCTGGACTGGGAGCCTACGAGCAGTACTTC CASSPGLGAYEQYF
TRBJ2-7 . TRBD1 TRBV7-9 TGTGCCAGCAGCTTGAGGGACAGGGGTAACTACGAGCAGTACTTC CASSLRDRGNYEQYF
TRBJ2-1 . . TRBV2 TGTGCCAGCAGGACGGCCGTTTCCGACGAGCAGTTCTTC CASRTAVSDEQFF
TRBJ2-1 . TRBD2 TRBV9 TGTGCCAGCAGCCCGGGGGGGTTTGGGCAGTTCTTC CASSPGGFGQFF
TRBJ2-7 . TRBD2 TRBV13 TGTGCCAGCAGCTCGACTAGCGGGAGTTACGAGCAGTACTTC CASSSTSGSYEQYF
TRBJ2-1 . . TRBV4-3 TGCGCCAGCAGCCAAGAGGAAGAAGGTGGAAATGAGCAGTTCTTC CASSQEEEGGNEQFF
TRBJ1-5 . TRBD1 TRBV28 TGTGCCAGCAGTACAGGGGCCGCGATGGGGAGCAATCAGCCCCAGCATTTT CASSTGAAMGSNQPQHF
TRBJ2-5 once TRBD2 TRBV2 TGTGCCAGCTGCATCTCCGGACTAGCGGGGGAAGAGACCCAGTACTTC CASCISGLAGEETQYF
TRBJ2-1 once TRBD2 TRBV2 TGTGCCAGCCGTTGGGGCCGGACTAGCGGGAGGGAGTCCTACAATGAGCAGTTCTTC CASRWGRTSGRESYNEQFF